These 29 T cell receptor beta chains were all obtained from the same sample, sequenced in a study of blood T cell repertoires in COVID-19. Sequencing was performed with immunoSEQ multiplex PCR; in TCRdb, only in-frame clones are kept and a portion is missing. This sample yields 20,000 to 25,000 clones, of which 84% are seen a single time; 3.2% belongs to the top ten. Sequenced sample: peripheral blood. The receptor set was obtained from a man aged 35-49 years with acute or convalescent COVID-19.

The chain employs TRBV7-2 and TRBJ2-1, with 11 bases aligning to TRBD2. V gave up 6 bases and J gave up 4 bases; unmatched junction bases: 8. The CDR3 has 16 amino acids. Germline loops: CDR1 SGHTA, CDR2 FQGNSA. The CDR3 loop reads CASSSSGGTGYNEQFF. The CDR3 coding sequence is TGTGCCAGCAGTTCTAGCGGGGGGACCGGATACAATGAGCAGTTCTTC. Based on the CDR3 plus reference TRBV7-2 and TRBJ2-1, the full variable domain is GAGVSQSPSNKVTEKGKDVELRCDPISGHTALYWYRQSLGQGLEFLIYFQGNSAPDKSGLPSDRFSAERTGGSVSTLTIQRTQQEDSAVYLCASSSSGGTGYNEQFFGPGTRLTVL.

The V gene is TRBV3-1 (or the pseudogene TRBV3-2), the J gene TRBJ2-7; 7 positions match TRBD1. The CDR3 extends over 15 amino acids. The J segment lost 3 bases and the V segment lost 1 base, leaving 6 bases of the junction unmatched. Germline V CDR1 and CDR2: LGHDT, YNNKEL (reference sequence). The CDR3 loop reads CASSQADRANYEQYF. The DNA for the CDR3 is TGTGCCAGCAGCCAAGCCGACAGGGCGAACTACGAGCAGTACTTC.

The CDR3 spells CASSYFDEQYF. CDR3 nucleotides: TGTGCCAGCAGTTATTTTGACGAGCAGTACTTC. The chain uses TRBV6-1 and TRBJ2-7; D gene uncertain. The V gene's germline CDR1 is MNHNS and CDR2 SASEGT. The CDR3 is 11 amino acids. V gave up 5 bases and J gave up 5 bases, with 7 bases separating them.

The CDR3 DNA reads TGCGCCAGCAGCTGGGACAGGGACCAGCCCCAGCATTTT. Protein sequence: CASSWDRDQPQHF. This chain connects TRBV5-1 to TRBJ1-5; 9 bases match TRBD1. Germline CDR1 is SGHRS and CDR2 is YFSETQ. This CDR3 is built from 13 residues. J gave up 7 bases and V 3 bases, and 2 bases lay outside the gene matches. The full variable domain, its missing parts supplied by reference TRBV5-1 and TRBJ1-5, is KAGVTQTPRYLIKTRGQQVTLSCSPISGHRSVSWYQQTPGQGLQFLFEYFSETQRNKGNFPGRFSGRQFSNSRSEMNVSTLELGDSALYLCASSWDRDQPQHFGDGTRLSIL.

V is TRBV7-2 and J is TRBJ1-4, with D possibly TRBD1 on 6 matching bases. Germline CDR1 reads SGHTA; CDR2 reads FQGNSA. The CDR3 extends over 14 amino acids. With 3 bases removed from V and 8 bases from J, the gap between germline ends came to 13 bases. CDR3 loop: CASSLSGAGEKLFF. DNA for the CDR3: TGTGCCAGCAGCTTGTCAGGGGCGGGCGAAAAACTGTTTTTT.

The J gene is TRBJ2-1, the V gene TRBV29-1; maybe TRBD2 (5 bases). This CDR3 is built from 12 residues. Trimming removed 5 bases at V and 8 bases at J, with 13 bases between. The germline V gene has CDR1 SQVTM and CDR2 ANQGSEA. Here the CDR3 reads CSVYEGMDEQFF. CDR3 DNA sequence: TGCAGCGTTTATGAGGGTATGGATGAGCAGTTCTTC.

V is TRBV5-5 and J is TRBJ1-2; 9 nucleotides agree with TRBD1. CDR1 is SGHKS and CDR2 is YYEKEE in the germline V gene (reference sequence). There are 14 residues in the CDR3. V trimming: 4 bases; J trimming: 5 bases; junction bases outside the gene matches: 6. Here the CDR3 reads CASSPGQGNYGYTF. CDR3 coding DNA: TGTGCCAGCAGCCCGGGACAGGGTAATTATGGCTACACCTTC.

The chain couples TRBV7-6 to TRBJ2-1, with a possible D match to TRBD1 (5 bases). CDR1 SGHVS and CDR2 FNYEAQ come from the germline V gene. This CDR3 region has 16 residues. Trimming stripped 2 bases from V and 6 bases from J, with 17 bases between. CDR3 DNA: TGTGCCAGCAGCTTAAGGGCGGCCAGGGCTCGCAATGAGCAGTTCTTC. Amino acids: CASSLRAARARNEQFF.

The V call is TRBV12-3 or TRBV12-4, the J call TRBJ1-1; 8 nucleotides align to TRBD1. The ends lost 6 bases at V and 11 bases at J; junction bases unmatched: 5. The CDR3 is made up of 11 amino acids. Written as DNA, the CDR3 is TGTGCCAGCAGGGACAGGGTTGAGGCTTTCTTT. Amino acid sequence: CASRDRVEAFF.

The chain has TRBV5-1 and TRBJ2-1; 12 bases match TRBD2. The CDR3 contains 13 residues. Germline lookup yields CDR1 SGHRS and CDR2 YFSETQ. V gave up 4 bases and J gave up 8 bases; unmatched junction bases: 1. The chain's CDR3 is CASSRLAGDEQFF. DNA of the CDR3: TGCGCCAGCAGCCGACTAGCGGGAGATGAGCAGTTCTTC.

This clone was recorded once. The rearrangement links TRBV18 to TRBJ1-1, with no clear D. The CDR3 length is 12 residues. Trimming removed 3 bases from V and 11 bases from J, with 13 bases in between. In germline, CDR1 is KGHSH, CDR2 LQKENI. This CDR3 reads CASSPASFEAFF. CDR3 coding DNA: TGTGCCAGCTCACCCGCGAGTTTTGAGGCTTTCTTT.

This rearrangement joins TRBV5-1 to TRBJ2-7; TRBD2 agrees at 8 bases. This CDR3 has 14 amino acids. V lost 2 bases and J lost 0; bases outside the gene matches: 1. Germline assignment: CDR1 SGHRS and CDR2 YFSETQ. CDR3 nucleotides: TGCGCCAGCAGCTTTAGCGGGGTCTCCTACGAGCAGTACTTC. Protein: CASSFSGVSYEQYF.

The rearrangement joins TRBV4-1 to TRBJ1-2, with no clear D. This CDR3 is 14 amino acids long. Trimming stripped 0 bases from V and 4 bases from J, with 9 bases between. CDR1 and CDR2 (germline): MGHRA, YSYEKL. CDR3: CASSQDLVRYGYTF. The CDR3 bases are TGCGCCAGCAGCCAAGATCTTGTGCGCTATGGCTACACCTTC.

V is TRBV11-1 and J is TRBJ2-1, with 8 bases fitting TRBD2. The germline CDR1 and CDR2 sequences are SGHAT and FQDESV (reference sequence). Unmatched junction bases numbered 11, after V lost 4 bases and J lost 6 bases. CDR3 size: 16 residues. CDR3 sequence reads: CASSSYGRGALNEQFF. The CDR3 nucleotides read TGTGCCAGCAGCTCCTATGGGCGGGGGGCCCTCAATGAGCAGTTCTTC.

The table lists this clone with a few counts. The chain carries TRBV4-3 and TRBJ1-5; D ambiguous. The CDR3 length is 15 residues. Trimming removed 0 bases at V and 7 bases at J, with 13 bases between. Germline CDR1 reads LGHNA; CDR2 reads YSLEER. CDR3 region: CASSQEVGSEQPQHF. The CDR3 bases are TGCGCCAGCAGCCAAGAAGTGGGCAGTGAACAGCCCCAGCATTTT.

This sequence joins TRBV9 and TRBJ1-2; a weak D match, TRBD1 (6 bases). The CDR3 runs 15 residues. The V gene lost 2 bases and the J gene lost 0 bases, with 11 bases spanning the gap. The germline CDR1 and CDR2 sequences are SGDLS and YYNGEE. The CDR3 sequence is CASSVSGTTNYGYTF. In DNA form, the CDR3 reads TGTGCCAGCAGCGTTTCCGGGACAACTAACTATGGCTACACCTTC.

The chain couples TRBV19 to TRBJ2-1; no reliable D call. The CDR3 spans 15 residues. CDR1 LNHDA and CDR2 SQIVND come from the germline V gene (reference sequence). Trimming took off 2 bases at V and 2 bases at J, with 10 bases between the two ends. The CDR3 is CASSISGFPYNEQFF. The DNA for the CDR3 is TGTGCCAGTAGTATATCCGGGTTCCCCTACAATGAGCAGTTCTTC.

V and J are TRBV19 and TRBJ1-5, with D possibly being TRBD1 (6 bases). V lost 4 bases and J 5 bases, leaving 9 bases between the germline ends. Germline CDR1 and CDR2: LNHDA and SQIVND (reference sequence). The CDR3 has 13 amino acids. CDR3 DNA sequence: TGTGCCAGTAGTAGCAGGGGCGATCAGCCCCAGCATTTT. This encodes CASSSRGDQPQHF.

The J gene is TRBJ1-2, the V gene TRBV18, with D possibly being TRBD1 (5 bases). Trimming took 1 base from V and 6 from J, leaving 15 bases between them. CDR3 size: 15 residues. Germline assignment: CDR1 KGHSH and CDR2 LQKENI. The CDR3 DNA reads as TGTGCCAGCTCACCACTTAGGGGAATTCGGGATGGCTACACCTTC. Translation: CASSPLRGIRDGYTF.

J is TRBJ1-3 and V is TRBV18; D perhaps matches TRBD1 (6 bases). This CDR3 spans 16 amino acids. The ends were cut back, 3 bases at V and 4 bases at J, with 16 bases in the middle. Germline values: CDR1 KGHSH, CDR2 LQKENI. CDR3 residues: CASSPGRTGSGNTIYF. In DNA form, the CDR3 reads TGTGCCAGCTCACCCGGAAGAACAGGGTCAGGAAACACCATATATTTT.

The rearrangement joins TRBV12-3 or TRBV12-4 to TRBJ1-2; no clear D. The CDR3 is made up of 13 amino acids. Trimming shortened V by 5 bases and J by 3 bases, and 10 bases separated the two germline ends. This CDR3 is CASSVELDYGYTF. CDR3 sequence (DNA): TGTGCCAGCAGTGTTGAGCTTGACTATGGCTACACCTTC.

This chain uses TRBV6-4 with TRBJ1-5; D remains ambiguous. The germline V gene encodes CDR1 MRHNA and CDR2 SNTAGT. V lost 4 bases and J 7 bases, leaving 11 bases between the germline ends. The CDR3 loop spans 13 amino acids. The CDR3 here is CASSGGLGQPQHF. CDR3 DNA sequence: TGTGCCAGCAGTGGAGGGCTAGGGCAGCCCCAGCATTTT.

The count of this clone is one. CDR3 sequence (DNA): TGTGCCAGCAGCTTTAGCGGGGGGGCGGGCACAGATACGCAGTATTTT. Its protein is CASSFSGGAGTDTQYF. V usage is TRBV7-8 and J usage is TRBJ2-3; 11 bases line up with TRBD2. In germline, CDR1 is SGHVS, CDR2 FQNEAQ. The CDR3 has 16 residues. After removal of 3 bases from V and 1 base from J, the junction contained 3 bases not matched to a gene.

The rearrangement joins TRBV5-5 to TRBJ2-5; tentatively, D is TRBD2 (5 bases). The germline V gene encodes CDR1 SGHKS and CDR2 YYEKEE (reference sequence). The CDR3 loop spans 16 amino acids. Trimming took off 3 bases at V and 3 bases at J, with 18 bases between the two ends. The CDR3 nucleotides read TGTGCCAGCAGCTGGGAATCCGGGGTACTAAAAGAGACCCAGTACTTC. It is translated as CASSWESGVLKETQYF.

The chain joins TRBV29-1 to TRBJ2-4, with 8 bases that match TRBD1. Trimming took 3 bases from V and 7 from J; bases not matched to a gene: 5. Germline CDR1 and CDR2: SQVTM and ANQGSEA. The CDR3 contains 13 residues. The CDR3 region is CSVESGGKNIQYF. The DNA of the CDR3 is TGCAGCGTTGAGTCAGGGGGCAAGAACATTCAGTACTTC.

This clone has only a few counts. The V call is TRBV2, the J call TRBJ1-2, with TRBD1 as a possible D gene (6 bases). The CDR3 loop spans 13 amino acids. V was shortened by 6 bases and J by 1 base, with 9 bases between the two germline ends. Germline loops: CDR1 SNHLY, CDR2 FYNNEI. The CDR3 region is CASRQGNNYGYTF. The CDR3 nucleotides are TGTGCCAGCAGACAGGGAAATAACTATGGCTACACCTTC.

The chain uses TRBV9 and TRBJ1-3; possible D gene TRBD1, 6 bases. Germline-derived CDR1 and CDR2 are SGDLS and YYNGEE. Trimming pared 3 bases from V and 0 bases from J, leaving 10 bases between. The CDR3 has 15 amino acids. CDR3 residues: CASSGGDTSGNTIYF. The DNA for the CDR3 is TGTGCCAGCAGCGGTGGGGACACCTCTGGAAACACCATATATTTT.

V is TRBV5-1 and J is TRBJ2-1; TRBD2 aligns across 13 bases. There are 17 residues in the CDR3. V lost 4 bases to trimming and J lost 3 bases; unmatched junction nucleotides: 7. The germline V gene encodes CDR1 SGHRS and CDR2 YFSETQ. The chain's CDR3 is CASSGGTSGENYNEQFF. The CDR3 DNA reads as TGCGCCAGCAGCGGCGGGACTAGCGGGGAAAACTACAATGAGCAGTTCTTC.

The J gene is TRBJ2-2, the V gene TRBV6-1; 10 bases are a match to TRBD1. Germline assignment: CDR1 MNHNS and CDR2 SASEGT. The CDR3 extends over 16 amino acids. The trim removed 2 bases at V and 5 bases at J, leaving 5 bases unmatched. CDR3 sequence reads: CASSEPGQGRTGELFF. The CDR3 nucleotides are TGTGCCAGCAGTGAACCGGGACAGGGGAGAACCGGGGAGCTGTTTTTT.